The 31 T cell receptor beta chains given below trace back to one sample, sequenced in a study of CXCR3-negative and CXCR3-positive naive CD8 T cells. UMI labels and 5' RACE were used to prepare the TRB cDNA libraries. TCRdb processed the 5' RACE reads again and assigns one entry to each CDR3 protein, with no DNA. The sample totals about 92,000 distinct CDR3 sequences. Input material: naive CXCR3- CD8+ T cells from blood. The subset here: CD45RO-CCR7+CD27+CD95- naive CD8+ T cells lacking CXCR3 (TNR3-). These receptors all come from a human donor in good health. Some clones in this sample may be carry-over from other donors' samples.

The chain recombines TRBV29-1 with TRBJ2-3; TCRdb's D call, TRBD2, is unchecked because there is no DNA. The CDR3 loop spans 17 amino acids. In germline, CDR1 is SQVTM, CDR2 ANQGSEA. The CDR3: CSVEDPGLAATTDTQYF.

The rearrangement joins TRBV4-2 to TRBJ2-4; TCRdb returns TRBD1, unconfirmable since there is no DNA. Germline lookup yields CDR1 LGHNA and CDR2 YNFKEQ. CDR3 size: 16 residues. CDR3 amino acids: CASSQESGRGENIQYF.

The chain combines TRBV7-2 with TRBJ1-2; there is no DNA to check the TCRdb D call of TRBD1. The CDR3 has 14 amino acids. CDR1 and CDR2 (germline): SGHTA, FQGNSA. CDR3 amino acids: CASSLVPGDYGYTF.

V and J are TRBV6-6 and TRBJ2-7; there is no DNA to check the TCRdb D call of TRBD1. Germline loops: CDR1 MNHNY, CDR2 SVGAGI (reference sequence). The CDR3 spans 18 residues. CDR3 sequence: CASSYSASGQGYSYEQYF.

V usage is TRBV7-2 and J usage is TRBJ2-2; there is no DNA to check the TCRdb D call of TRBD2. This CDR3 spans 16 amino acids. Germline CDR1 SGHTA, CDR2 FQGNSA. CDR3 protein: CASSPFAGGYTGELFF.

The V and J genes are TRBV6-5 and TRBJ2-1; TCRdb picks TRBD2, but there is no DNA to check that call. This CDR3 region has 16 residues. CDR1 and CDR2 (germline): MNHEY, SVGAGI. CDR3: CASSYSPLAGRNEQFF.

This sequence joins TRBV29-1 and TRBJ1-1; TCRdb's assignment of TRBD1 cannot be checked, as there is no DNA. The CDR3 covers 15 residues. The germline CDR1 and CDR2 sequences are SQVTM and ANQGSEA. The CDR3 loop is CSVGQQGAGGTEAFF.

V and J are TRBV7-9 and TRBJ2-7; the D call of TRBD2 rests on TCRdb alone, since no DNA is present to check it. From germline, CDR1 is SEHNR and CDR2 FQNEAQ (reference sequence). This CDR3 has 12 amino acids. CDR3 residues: CASSRTSDEQYF.

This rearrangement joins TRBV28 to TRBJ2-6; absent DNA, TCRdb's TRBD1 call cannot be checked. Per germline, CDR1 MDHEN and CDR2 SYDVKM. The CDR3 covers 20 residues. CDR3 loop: CASSFDLPGQGASGANVLTF.

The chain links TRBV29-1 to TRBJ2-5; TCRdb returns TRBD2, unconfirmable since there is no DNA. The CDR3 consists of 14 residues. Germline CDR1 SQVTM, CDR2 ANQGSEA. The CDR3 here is CSVGASGDKETQYF.

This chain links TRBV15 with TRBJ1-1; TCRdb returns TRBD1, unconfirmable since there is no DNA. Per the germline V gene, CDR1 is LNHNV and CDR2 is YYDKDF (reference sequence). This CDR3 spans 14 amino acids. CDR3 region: CATSTLRGDTEAFF.

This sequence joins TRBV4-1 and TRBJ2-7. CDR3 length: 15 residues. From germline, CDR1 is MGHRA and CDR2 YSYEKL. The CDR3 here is CASSQDLGNPYEQYF.

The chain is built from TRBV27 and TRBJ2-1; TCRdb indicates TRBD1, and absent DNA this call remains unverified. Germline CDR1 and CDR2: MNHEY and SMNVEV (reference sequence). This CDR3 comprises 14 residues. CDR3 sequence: CASSRDGTYNEQFF.

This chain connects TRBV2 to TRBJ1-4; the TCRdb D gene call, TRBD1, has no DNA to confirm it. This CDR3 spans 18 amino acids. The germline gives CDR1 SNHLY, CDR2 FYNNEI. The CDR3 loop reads CASTLGRTGGVLDGKLFF.

CDR3 sequence: CSTTRGLAGGLQETQYF. The chain carries TRBV29-1 and TRBJ2-5; with no DNA, the TCRdb D assignment of TRBD2 cannot be verified. CDR1 is SQVTM, CDR2 ANQGSEA, per germline. The length of the CDR3 is 17 residues.

This CDR3 reads CSARGGTNEKLFF. This rearrangement joins TRBV29-1 to TRBJ1-4; TCRdb returns TRBD1, unconfirmable since there is no DNA. CDR1 is SQVTM, CDR2 ANQGSEA, per germline. The CDR3 has 13 amino acids.

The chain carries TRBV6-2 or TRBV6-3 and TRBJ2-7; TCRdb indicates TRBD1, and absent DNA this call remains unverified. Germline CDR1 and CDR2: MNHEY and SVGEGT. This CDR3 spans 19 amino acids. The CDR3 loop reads CASSPQAGRDVRGNYEQYF.

Here the CDR3 reads CASSLWTQQYEQYF. The V and J genes are TRBV7-2 and TRBJ2-7; the TCRdb call, TRBD2, lacks DNA for checking. Germline V gene data show CDR1 as SGHTA and CDR2 as FQGNSA. The CDR3 totals 14 residues.

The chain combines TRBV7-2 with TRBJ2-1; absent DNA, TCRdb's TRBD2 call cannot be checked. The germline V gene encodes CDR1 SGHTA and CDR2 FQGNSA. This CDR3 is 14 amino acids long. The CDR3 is CASSLGIAVNEQFF. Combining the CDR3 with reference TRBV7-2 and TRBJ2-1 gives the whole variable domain GAGVSQSPSNKVTEKGKDVELRCDPISGHTALYWYRQSLGQGLEFLIYFQGNSAPDKSGLPSDRFSAERTGGSVSTLTIQRTQQEDSAVYLCASSLGIAVNEQFFGPGTRLTVL.

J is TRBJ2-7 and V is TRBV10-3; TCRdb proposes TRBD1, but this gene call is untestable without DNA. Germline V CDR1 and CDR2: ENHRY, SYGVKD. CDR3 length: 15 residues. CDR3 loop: CAISATTVPSYEQYF.

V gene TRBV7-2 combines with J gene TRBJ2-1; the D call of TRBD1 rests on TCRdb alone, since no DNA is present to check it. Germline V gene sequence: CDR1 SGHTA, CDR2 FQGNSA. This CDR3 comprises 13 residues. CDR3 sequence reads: CASRTGGYNEQFF.

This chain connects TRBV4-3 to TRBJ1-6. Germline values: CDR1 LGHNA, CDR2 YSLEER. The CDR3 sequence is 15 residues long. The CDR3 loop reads CASSQDQWGDSPLHF.

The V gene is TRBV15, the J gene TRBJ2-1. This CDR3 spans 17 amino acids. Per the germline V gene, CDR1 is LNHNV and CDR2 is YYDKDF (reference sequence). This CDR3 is CATSREDAGSSYNEQFF.

CDR3 loop: CASSLYRASNYGYTF. The rearrangement uses TRBV5-1 and TRBJ1-2. The CDR3 runs to 15 residues. Germline V gene data show CDR1 as SGHRS and CDR2 as YFSETQ.

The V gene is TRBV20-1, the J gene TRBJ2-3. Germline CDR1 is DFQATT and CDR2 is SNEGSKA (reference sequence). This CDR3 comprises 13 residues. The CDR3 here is CSAGQLGTDTQYF.

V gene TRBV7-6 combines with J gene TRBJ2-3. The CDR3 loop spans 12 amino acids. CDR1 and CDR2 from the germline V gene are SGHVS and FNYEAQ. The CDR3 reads CASSFIADTQYF.

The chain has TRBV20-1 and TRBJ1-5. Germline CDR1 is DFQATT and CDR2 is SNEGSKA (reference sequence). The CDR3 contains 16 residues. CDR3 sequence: CSARDWADSSNQPQHF.

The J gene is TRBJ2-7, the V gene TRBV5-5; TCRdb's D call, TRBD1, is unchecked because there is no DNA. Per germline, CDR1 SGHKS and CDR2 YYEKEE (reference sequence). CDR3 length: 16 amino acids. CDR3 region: CASSLGGVNVLYEQYF. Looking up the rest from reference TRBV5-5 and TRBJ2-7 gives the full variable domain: DAGVTQSPTHLIKTRGQQVTLRCSPISGHKSVSWYQQVLGQGPQFIFQYYEKEERGRGNFPDRFSARQFPNYSSELNVNALLLGDSALYLCASSLGGVNVLYEQYFGPGTRLTVT.

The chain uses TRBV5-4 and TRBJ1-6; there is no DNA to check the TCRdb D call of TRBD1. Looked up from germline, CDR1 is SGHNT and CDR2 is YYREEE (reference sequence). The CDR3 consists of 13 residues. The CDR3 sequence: CASSLTGGSPLHF.

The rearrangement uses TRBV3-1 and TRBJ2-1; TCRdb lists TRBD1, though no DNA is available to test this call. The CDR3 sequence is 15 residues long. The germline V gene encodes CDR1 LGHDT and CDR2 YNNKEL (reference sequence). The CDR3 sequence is CASSPSLQGIYEQFF.

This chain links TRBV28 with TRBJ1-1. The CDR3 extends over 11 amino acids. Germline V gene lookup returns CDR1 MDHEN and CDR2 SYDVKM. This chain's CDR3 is CASSANTEAFF.